This T cell receptor beta chain was observed in a study of vaccination and CD4 T cells after COVID-19. Study background: The authors gave control cultures a CEFX pool, an HIV-1 Nef pool, or no peptide.

As for treatment: 10-day PBMC culture with coronavirus spike peptide pools or control peptides (ViraFEST assay). This CDR3 comprises 15 residues. Germline assignment: CDR1 DFQATT and CDR2 SNEGSKA (reference sequence). Trimming pared 0 bases from V and 0 bases from J, leaving 12 bases between. At the Johns Hopkins FTIC core, DNA taken from cultured CD4+ T cells was sequenced by way of the Oncomine TCR Beta short-read assay. CD4+ T cells were cultured, and genomic DNA was extracted from them. From the PCR reads, TCRdb called clonotypes with MiXCR, one entry per CDR3 protein. The table lists 9,000 to 10,000 distinct CDR3 sequences, roughly 67% of them singletons, with roughly 25% in the top ten. Study-level points and caveats: The median proportion of reactive clones detected only post-vaccination in convalescent patients was more than 65%.

Regarding this clonotype: Its target is not known.

This receptor was obtained from a human donor who had recovered from COVID-19. The sample was CD4+ T cells from blood, cultured in vitro. The rearrangement links TRBV20-1 to TRBJ2-7; the D gene is possibly TRBD2 (6 bases). CDR3 loop: CSARDYHSGSYEQYF. As DNA, the CDR3 is TGCAGTGCTAGAGATTATCATAGCGGCTCCTACGAGCAGTACTTC.